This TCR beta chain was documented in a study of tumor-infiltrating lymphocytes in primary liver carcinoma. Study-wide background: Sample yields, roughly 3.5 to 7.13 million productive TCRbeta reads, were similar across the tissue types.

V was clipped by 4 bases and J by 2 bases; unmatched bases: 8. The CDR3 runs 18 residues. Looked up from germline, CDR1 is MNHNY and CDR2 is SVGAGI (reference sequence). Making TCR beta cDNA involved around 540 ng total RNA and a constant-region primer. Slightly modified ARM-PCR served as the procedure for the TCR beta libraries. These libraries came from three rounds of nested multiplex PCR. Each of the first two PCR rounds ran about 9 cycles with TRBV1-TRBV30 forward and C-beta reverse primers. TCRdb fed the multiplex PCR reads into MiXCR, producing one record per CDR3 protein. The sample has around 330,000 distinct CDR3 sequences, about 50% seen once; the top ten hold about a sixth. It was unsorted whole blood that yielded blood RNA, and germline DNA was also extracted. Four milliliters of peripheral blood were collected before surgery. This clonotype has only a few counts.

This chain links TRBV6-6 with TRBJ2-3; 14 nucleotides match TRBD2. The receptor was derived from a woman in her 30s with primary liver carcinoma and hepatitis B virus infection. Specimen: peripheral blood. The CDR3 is CASSSYGTSGRNTDTQYF. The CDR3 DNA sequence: TGTGCCAGCAGTTCTTACGGGACTAGCGGGAGAAACACAGATACGCAGTATTTT.